The entry that follows covers one T cell receptor (beta chain) sequence. No antigen is known for it. This sample was taken from a study of T cell responses to AZD1222 COVID-19 vaccine. Germline assignment: CDR1 SGHTA and CDR2 FQGNSA. With 5 bases removed from V and 6 bases from J, the gap between germline ends came to 8 bases. This CDR3 region has 12 residues. Profiling relied on immunoSEQ multiplex PCR, and the TCRdb table lists in-frame clones only, not all of them. The table shows 75,000 to 100,000 clones, with roughly 90% occurring only once. Broader study findings: An increase in Spike-specific TCR breadth and depth was observed after two AZD1222 doses. Nearly half of spike-specific TCRs reportedly target variant regions that are unmutated in the B.1.351 and B.1.1.7 variants.

The rearrangement uses TRBV7-2 and TRBJ2-1, with D uncertain. This TCR was sampled from an adult in good health. The sample consisted of peripheral blood, taken on day 0 of AZD1222 vaccination. DNA of the CDR3: TGTGCCAGCAGCCTGACACGCAATGAGCAGTTCTTC. This encodes CASSLTRNEQFF. The full variable domain, completed using reference TRBV7-2 and TRBJ2-1, is GAGVSQSPSNKVTEKGKDVELRCDPISGHTALYWYRQSLGQGLEFLIYFQGNSAPDKSGLPSDRFSAERTGGSVSTLTIQRTQQEDSAVYLCASSLTRNEQFFGPGTRLTVL.